These 30 T cell receptor beta chains were all obtained from the same sample, sequenced in a study of cytomegalovirus exposure and HLA in healthy donors. Profiled with immunoSEQ multiplex PCR; TCRdb holds only in-frame clones, not every one. The table records under 150,000 clones, 85% to 90% of them present only once. Sequencing used PBMCs. All receptors come from a woman younger than 35 in good health and CMV-seropositive.

The V and J genes are TRBV5-1 and TRBJ2-1; 12 positions match TRBD2. Unmatched junction bases numbered 2, after V lost 1 base and J lost 9 bases. Germline CDR1 and CDR2: SGHRS and YFSETQ. This CDR3 contains 14 residues. The CDR3 region has the DNA TGCGCCAGCAGCTTGACTAGCGGGGGGTTTGAGCAGTTCTTC. Its translation is CASSLTSGGFEQFF.

The V call is TRBV5-4, the J call TRBJ2-3, with D unresolved. The CDR3 is 18 amino acids. V was shortened by 3 bases and J by 0 bases, with 20 bases between the two germline ends. Germline V gene data show CDR1 as SGHNT and CDR2 as YYREEE (reference sequence). As DNA, the CDR3 is TGTGCCAGCAGCTCCGGCGGTGGCAGCTCTCTAAGCACAGATACGCAGTATTTT. Its protein is CASSSGGGSSLSTDTQYF. The full variable domain, in which reference TRBV5-4 and TRBJ2-3 provide the parts outside the CDR3, is ETGVTQSPTHLIKTRGQQVTLRCSSQSGHNTVSWYQQALGQGPQFIFQYYREEENGRGNFPPRFSGLQFPNYSSELNVNALELDDSALYLCASSSGGGSSLSTDTQYFGPGTRLTVL.

J is TRBJ1-3 and V is TRBV6-5; D is ambiguous. In germline, CDR1 is MNHEY, CDR2 SVGAGI. Trimming left V 4 bases short and J 3 bases short, with 7 bases between. The CDR3 covers 13 residues. The CDR3 loop is CASSWRVGNTIYF. The CDR3 DNA follows: TGTGCCAGCAGTTGGCGGGTTGGAAACACCATATATTTT.

The V and J genes are TRBV6-1 and TRBJ1-3, with 8 positions matching TRBD1. Germline V gives CDR1 MNHNS, CDR2 SASEGT. The V segment lost 6 bases and the J segment 6 bases; nucleotides outside the gene matches: 10. The CDR3 has 15 residues. Written as DNA, the CDR3 is TGTGCCAGCAGATACACAGGGGGATTACTAAACACCATATATTTT. It yields the protein CASRYTGGLLNTIYF.

J is TRBJ1-4 and V is TRBV29-1; 8 nucleotides agree with TRBD1. The CDR3 consists of 14 residues. J was trimmed by 0 bases and V by 5 bases; bases with no gene match: 2. CDR1 and CDR2 from the germline V gene are SQVTM and ANQGSEA. CDR3 coding DNA: TGCAGCGTTAGGGGACAGGCAACTAATGAAAAACTGTTTTTT. Its translation: CSVRGQATNEKLFF.

The gene calls are TRBV5-1 and TRBJ2-7; 8 bases are shared with TRBD1. In germline, CDR1 is SGHRS, CDR2 YFSETQ. Losses at the gene ends were 3 bases for V and 4 bases for J; bases not matched to a gene: 12. This CDR3 comprises 16 residues. The CDR3 bases are TGCGCCAGCAGCTCAGCTTCCGGGACAGGTTTATACGAGCAGTACTTC. Translation gives CASSSASGTGLYEQYF.

The chain joins TRBV30 to TRBJ2-1; 8 positions match TRBD2. The germline CDR1 and CDR2 sequences are GTSNPN and SVGIG (reference sequence). With V trimmed by 0 bases and J by 2 bases, 3 bases remained unmatched. CDR3 length: 15 residues. CDR3 nucleotides: TGTGCCTGGAGTGTTGGTAGCGGGGCCTACAATGAGCAGTTCTTC. Protein product: CAWSVGSGAYNEQFF.

The chain combines TRBV7-3 with TRBJ2-4; D is perhaps TRBD1 (5 bases). V shed 1 base and J shed 1 base, with 20 bases lying between them. CDR3 length: 19 residues. CDR1 is SGHTA and CDR2 is FQGTGA in the germline V gene. As DNA, the CDR3 is TGTGCCAGCAGCTTAAGATCCCCTGCAGGGAAAGGGGCCAAAAACATTCAGTACTTC. Translating gives CASSLRSPAGKGAKNIQYF.

The V call is TRBV28, the J call TRBJ1-1; the match to TRBD1 covers 7 bases. CDR1 and CDR2 (germline): MDHEN, SYDVKM. This CDR3 contains 14 residues. The V segment lost 6 bases and the J segment 1 base; nucleotides outside the gene matches: 5. CDR3 sequence (DNA): TGTGCCAGCAGAACAGGGGCGAGGAACACTGAAGCTTTCTTT. This translates into CASRTGARNTEAFF.

This rearrangement joins TRBV2 to TRBJ1-5; D gene ambiguous. The CDR3 spans 11 residues. Between the trimmed V and J ends, which lost 8 bases and 3 bases, there was a span of 5 bases. Germline CDR1 is SNHLY and CDR2 is FYNNEI. CDR3 protein: CASGLNQPQHF. In DNA form, the CDR3 reads TGTGCCAGCGGACTCAATCAGCCCCAGCATTTT.

The rearrangement links TRBV27 to TRBJ2-5, with 11 bases aligning to TRBD2. V shed 6 bases and J 5 bases; nucleotides not matched to a gene: 11. The CDR3 consists of 16 residues. Germline-derived CDR1 and CDR2 are MNHEY and SMNVEV (reference sequence). The CDR3 DNA sequence: TGTGCCAGCAGCTGGACTAGCGGGCTCCTACCGGAGACCCAGTACTTC. Encoded protein: CASSWTSGLLPETQYF.

The V call is TRBV7-6, the J call TRBJ2-5, with 8 bases lining up with TRBD1. V shed 3 bases and J 5 bases; nucleotides not matched to a gene: 5. The CDR3 sequence is 14 residues long. Germline CDR1 is SGHVS and CDR2 is FNYEAQ. The CDR3 is CASSLTGVRETQYF. The DNA of the CDR3 is TGTGCCAGCAGCTTGACAGGGGTCCGCGAGACCCAGTACTTC.

V gene TRBV27 combines with J gene TRBJ1-5; possibly TRBD1 for D (5 bases). Germline assignment: CDR1 MNHEY and CDR2 SMNVEV (reference sequence). The CDR3 runs 13 residues. Trimming shortened V by 7 bases and J by 5 bases, and 12 bases separated the two germline ends. This CDR3 is CASKSRAHQPQHF. The CDR3 DNA reads as TGTGCCAGCAAAAGCAGGGCCCATCAGCCCCAGCATTTT.

V and J are TRBV6-1 and TRBJ2-2; maybe TRBD2 (5 bases). This CDR3 contains 14 residues. CDR1 is MNHNS, CDR2 SASEGT, per germline. The germline V and J ends were trimmed by 4 bases and 4 bases, with 10 bases remaining between them. CDR3 residues: CASSVRGGTGELFF. The CDR3 nucleotides read TGTGCCAGCAGTGTACGGGGTGGCACCGGGGAGCTGTTTTTT.

The CDR3 coding sequence is TGTGCCTGGAGTAGGGGGACCTCCTACAATGAGCAGTTCTTC. This translates into CAWSRGTSYNEQFF. The chain recombines TRBV30 with TRBJ2-1, with D possibly TRBD1 on 6 matching bases. V was pared by 2 bases and J by 0 bases, with 8 bases between. The CDR3 consists of 14 residues. Germline assignment: CDR1 GTSNPN and CDR2 SVGIG (reference sequence).

CDR3 amino acids: CASGQIPSTNEKLFF. For the CDR3, the DNA is TGTGCCAGCGGACAGATACCCTCAACTAATGAAAAACTGTTTTTT. The chain is built from TRBV5-4 and TRBJ1-4; the D gene is possibly TRBD1 (6 bases). The CDR3 sequence is 15 residues long. Between the trimmed V and J ends, which lost 7 bases and 0 bases, there was a span of 13 bases. From germline, CDR1 is SGHNT and CDR2 YYREEE (reference sequence).

The chain couples TRBV19 to TRBJ1-1; TRBD1 is a possible D gene (6 bases). Germline CDR1 and CDR2: LNHDA and SQIVND (reference sequence). The CDR3 spans 14 residues. Between the trimmed V and J ends, which lost 4 bases and 5 bases, there was a span of 14 bases. As DNA, the CDR3 is TGTGCCAGTAGTAGGGCTGGGGGCGGAACTGAAGCTTTCTTT. It specifies CASSRAGGGTEAFF.

V gene TRBV6-5 combines with J gene TRBJ2-3; no definite D call. Germline V gives CDR1 MNHEY, CDR2 SVGAGI. This CDR3 contains 12 residues. Trimming took off 5 bases at V and 7 bases at J, with 10 bases between the two ends. The CDR3 sequence: CASSPSGYTQYF. The CDR3 nucleotides read TGTGCCAGCAGTCCTTCCGGGTATACGCAGTATTTT.

In the case of this clone: The junction departs from germline at one end; a sequencing error may be responsible. The chain employs TRBV4-1 and TRBJ2-7, with D maybe TRBD1 (5 bases). CDR1 and CDR2 from the germline V gene are MGHRA and YSYEKL. This CDR3 comprises 12 residues. CDR3 DNA: TGCGCCAGCAGCCAAGATGGGCCAGGGATTCGTTGG. It codes for CASSQDGPGIRW.

V is TRBV7-8 and J is TRBJ1-5; no definite D call. The CDR3 has 13 residues. Trimming took off 5 bases at V and 3 bases at J, with 8 bases between the two ends. CDR1 and CDR2 (germline): SGHVS, FQNEAQ. CDR3 nucleotides: TGTGCCAGCAGCGGGAGGACCAATCAGCCCCAGCATTTT. Amino acids: CASSGRTNQPQHF.

This clone was detected only once. The chain links TRBV7-9 to TRBJ2-3; no definite D call. The V gene's germline CDR1 is SEHNR and CDR2 FQNEAQ (reference sequence). Between the trimmed V and J ends, which lost 2 bases and 6 bases, there was a span of 12 bases. The CDR3 covers 14 residues. CDR3 coding DNA: TGTGCCAGCAGCTTAATAGTAATGGTCGATACGCAGTATTTT. Encoded protein: CASSLIVMVDTQYF. The full variable domain, completed using reference TRBV7-9 and TRBJ2-3, is DTGVSQNPRHKITKRGQNVTFRCDPISEHNRLYWYRQTLGQGPEFLTYFQNEAQLEKSRLLSDRFSAERPKGSFSTLEIQRTEQGDSAMYLCASSLIVMVDTQYFGPGTRLTVL.

This chain connects TRBV11-2 to TRBJ2-7, with TRBD2 identical over 8 bases. The V gene end was trimmed by 4 bases and the J gene end by 6 bases; junction bases not matched to a gene: 8. The V gene's germline CDR1 is SGHAT and CDR2 FQNNGV. This CDR3 is 14 amino acids long. As DNA, the CDR3 is TGTGCCAGCAGCTGGGCTCCAGCGGGAGCCGAGCAGTACTTC. This translates into CASSWAPAGAEQYF.

The chain carries TRBV4-1 and TRBJ2-3; the D gene is possibly TRBD2 (6 bases). The germline CDR1 and CDR2 sequences are MGHRA and YSYEKL. This CDR3 spans 14 amino acids. The germline V and J ends were trimmed by 2 bases and 3 bases, with 9 bases remaining between them. This chain's CDR3 is CASSQNGRTDTQYF. The CDR3 DNA reads TGCGCCAGCAGCCAAAACGGGAGAACAGATACGCAGTATTTT.

In this sample, this clone turned up once. The rearrangement joins TRBV11-2 to TRBJ2-5, with 13 nucleotides matching TRBD2. CDR1 is SGHAT, CDR2 FQNNGV, per germline. V was pared by 4 bases and J by 7 bases, with 9 bases of the junction left unmatched. CDR3 length: 16 amino acids. The CDR3 here is CASSSGTSGAARTQYF. The CDR3 region has the DNA TGTGCCAGCAGCTCCGGGACTAGCGGGGCAGCTAGGACCCAGTACTTC.

This chain uses TRBV7-9 with TRBJ1-2, with unresolved D. The CDR3 length is 13 residues. Trimming removed 0 bases at V and 7 bases at J, with 9 bases between. From germline, CDR1 is SEHNR and CDR2 FQNEAQ (reference sequence). In DNA, the CDR3 is TGTGCCAGCAGCTTAGCGCCAGACTTTGGCTACACCTTC. Amino acid sequence: CASSLAPDFGYTF.

The rearrangement uses TRBV4-1 and TRBJ2-3, with D perhaps TRBD2 (6 bases). This CDR3 spans 15 amino acids. Germline CDR1 and CDR2: MGHRA and YSYEKL. V was trimmed by 4 bases and J by 2 bases, leaving 13 bases between them. The DNA for the CDR3 is TGCGCCAGCAGCCCCCCTGCTAGCGTCACAGATACGCAGTATTTT. This gives the protein CASSPPASVTDTQYF.

In this sample, this clone turned up once. The chain combines TRBV5-4 with TRBJ2-5; 9 bases line up with TRBD1. The CDR3 covers 13 residues. Germline V CDR1 and CDR2: SGHNT, YYREEE (reference sequence). Trimming removed 4 bases from V and 4 bases from J; junction bases left unmatched: 2. CDR3 nucleotides: TGTGCCAGCAGCCCGGACAGGGGAGAGACCCAGTACTTC. Its translation is CASSPDRGETQYF.

The chain has TRBV11-2 and TRBJ1-2; D not certain. The V end was cut by 2 bases, the J end by 5 bases, with 12 bases between. The CDR3 loop spans 14 amino acids. Germline V lookup: CDR1 SGHAT, CDR2 FQNNGV. CDR3 DNA: TGTGCCAGCAGCTTACGCGGGTTGCGGTATGGCTACACCTTC. This translates into CASSLRGLRYGYTF.

The CDR3 reads CASSPDWVAGGRNTQYF. CDR3 sequence (DNA): TGTGCCAGCAGTCCTGACTGGGTAGCGGGGGGCCGGAATACGCAGTATTTT. This chain uses TRBV28 with TRBJ2-3, with TRBD2 identical over 10 bases. The CDR3 is 17 amino acids. Germline V gene data show CDR1 as MDHEN and CDR2 as SYDVKM. Trimming cost V 5 bases and J 7 bases; bases outside gene matches: 15. Together with reference TRBV28 and TRBJ2-3, the CDR3 gives the full variable domain: DVKVTQSSRYLVKRTGEKVFLECVQDMDHENMFWYRQDPGLGLRLIYFSYDVKMKEKGDIPEGYSVSREKKERFSLILESASTNQTSMYLCASSPDWVAGGRNTQYFGPGTRLTVL.

This sequence joins TRBV6-5 and TRBJ2-1; a possible D gene is TRBD1 (6 bases). This CDR3 is 16 amino acids long. Per germline, CDR1 MNHEY and CDR2 SVGAGI. V gave up 0 bases and J gave up 0 bases, with 9 bases separating them. The chain's CDR3 is CASSYSPDSSYNEQFF. The DNA for the CDR3 is TGTGCCAGCAGTTACTCTCCGGACAGCTCCTACAATGAGCAGTTCTTC.